This is a list of T cell receptor beta chains from one sample in a study of T cells in Graves' hyperthyroidism and ophthalmopathy. MiXCR, applied by TCRdb to the multiplex PCR reads, yields one record per CDR3 protein. Among 500,000 to 750,000 distinct CDR3 sequences listed, around 46% were seen once. The sequenced sample consisted of peripheral blood or thyroid tissue (not recorded which). Receptors originate from a woman younger than 30 with Graves' hyperthyroidism. Both conserved end residues are part of each CDR3. A D gene is named only where the DNA matches it firmly. Clone size is not always given. Where it is, it says once, few, many or a class for expanded clones.

.,TRBJ1-3,14,many,TRBV29-1,CSVGGTSSGNTIYF,TGCAGCGTTGGGGGGACATCCTCTGGAAACACCATATATTTT
.,TRBJ2-6,16,many,TRBV7-3,CASSLGSSSGANVLTF,TGTGCCAGCAGCTTGGGCTCCAGCTCTGGGGCCAACGTCCTGACTTTC
TRBD1,TRBJ2-5,12,few,TRBV10-3,CAIMDRGETQYF,TGTGCCATCATGGACAGGGGCGAGACCCAGTACTTC
.,TRBJ1-1,13,many,TRBV12-3/TRBV12-4,CASSLQGSKKAFF,TGTGCCAGCAGTTTACAGGGTTCAAAAAAAGCTTTCTTT
.,TRBJ2-3,14,.,TRBV27,CASSSTFVSDTQYF,TGTGCCAGCAGTTCCACTTTCGTTTCGGATACGCAGTATTTT
.,TRBJ2-7,14,many,TRBV12-3/TRBV12-4,CASSLRYSSYEQYF,TGTGCCAGCAGTTTAAGGTACAGCTCCTACGAGCAGTACTTC
TRBD2,TRBJ2-7,16,.,TRBV24-1,CATSDQLAGGDHEQYF,TGTGCCACCAGTGACCAACTAGCGGGAGGGGACCACGAGCAGTACTTC
.,TRBJ1-3,16,many,TRBV19,CASSTPGPFSGNTIYF,TGTGCCAGTAGTACACCCGGACCGTTCTCTGGAAACACCATATATTTT
TRBD2,TRBJ2-1,16,many,TRBV5-1,CASSLVLAGVYNEQFF,TGCGCCAGCAGCTTGGTACTAGCGGGGGTCTACAATGAGCAGTTCTTC
.,TRBJ1-5,15,many,TRBV5-1,CASSLEGHRNQPQHF,TGCGCCAGCAGCTTGGAAGGACATAGAAATCAGCCCCAGCATTTT
.,TRBJ2-2,15,few,TRBV27,CASSLSGWNTGELFF,TGTGCCAGCAGTTTGTCAGGGTGGAACACCGGGGAGCTGTTTTTT
.,TRBJ2-7,11,once,TRBV7-7,CASGQTHEQYF,TGTGCCAGCGGTCAGACCCACGAGCAGTACTTC
TRBD1,TRBJ2-5,12,.,TRBV29-1,CSWDRGGETQYF,TGCAGCTGGGACAGGGGAGGCGAGACCCAGTACTTC
TRBD2,TRBJ2-1,19,.,TRBV7-2,CASSPLEGLAGVHYNEQFF,TGTGCCAGCAGCCCCTTGGAGGGGCTAGCGGGAGTCCACTACAATGAGCAGTTCTTC
TRBD1,TRBJ1-1,16,.,TRBV7-9,CASSFIGQGTLPEAFF,TGTGCCAGCAGCTTCATAGGACAGGGGACCCTGCCTGAAGCTTTCTTT